These T cell receptor beta chains were read from a single sample in a study of T cell changes during pregnancy in multiple sclerosis. Sequencing used immunoSEQ multiplex PCR; TCRdb keeps in-frame clones, though not all of them. The sample consists of approximately 43,000 clones, 94% of them appearing once. This specimen was CD8+ T cells from peripheral blood mononuclear cells, taken in the third trimester of pregnancy. Source of these receptors: a female donor with multiple sclerosis, enrolled in a pregnancy study. Each CDR3 is given with its conserved first and last residue. The D gene is left open where the match is weak. Clone size is not always given. Where it is, it says once, few, many or a class for expanded clones.

j_gene	abundance	d_gene	v_gene	CDR3nt	CDR3aa
TRBJ2-7	-	TRBD2	TRBV7-9	TGTGCCAGCAGCTTACCCGTAGCGGGAGGGGTCCTCGAGCAGTACTTC	CASSLPVAGGVLEQYF
TRBJ2-1	-	TRBD2	TRBV28	TGTGCCAGCAGTTTTGCATCCAGCGGGAGATCAGTAAATGAGCAGTTCTTC	CASSFASSGRSVNEQFF
TRBJ2-7	-	TRBD1	TRBV5-5	TGTGCCAGCAGCTTGATAACAGGGGGCCGGTACGAGCAGTACTTC	CASSLITGGRYEQYF
TRBJ1-5	-	TRBD1	TRBV7-8	TGTGCCAGCAGCGGCCGGGACAGTAGCAATCAGCCCCAGCATTTT	CASSGRDSSNQPQHF
TRBJ2-7	-	-	TRBV6-6	TGTGCCAGCACCCCAGGAGGCGAGCAGTACTTC	CASTPGGEQYF
TRBJ2-1	few	TRBD1	TRBV7-6	TGTGCCAGCAGCGTCGGGACAGGGGAGGGTAGTGAGCAGTTCTTC	CASSVGTGEGSEQFF
TRBJ2-3	-	TRBD2	TRBV2	TGTGCCAGCAGAGCAGCGGGAGGGTTGGCAGATACGCAGTATTTT	CASRAAGGLADTQYF
TRBJ2-7	-	-	TRBV25-1	TGTGCCAGCAGTGAATTGCGGGACCCGGAAAAATACGAGCAGTACTTC	CASSELRDPEKYEQYF
TRBJ1-5	-	-	TRBV19	TGTGCCAGTGCCTTCTTCGGGGGTTCGATGAGCAATCAGCCCCAGCATTTT	CASAFFGGSMSNQPQHF
TRBJ2-5	once	-	TRBV9	TGTGCCAGCAGCCCTCGGACTCTGGAGACCCAGTACTTC	CASSPRTLETQYF
TRBJ2-5	-	-	TRBV7-9	TGTGCCAGCAGCCGCCCGGGACTCCCAGAGACCCAGTACTTC	CASSRPGLPETQYF
TRBJ2-2	-	TRBD2	TRBV15	TGTGCCACCAGCAGAGATCCGGGGGGCGGGGAGCTGTTTTTT	CATSRDPGGGELFF
TRBJ2-3	-	-	TRBV6-5	TGTGCCAGCAGTTACGTAGCGGCGAGCACAGATACGCAGTATTTT	CASSYVAASTDTQYF
TRBJ2-3	-	TRBD2	TRBV9	TGTGCCAGCAGCCCCCTAGCGGGCACAGATACGCAGTATTTT	CASSPLAGTDTQYF
TRBJ1-3	-	-	TRBV28	TGTGCCAGCAGTTTCAGGGCCTCTGGAAACACCATATATTTT	CASSFRASGNTIYF
TRBJ1-4	-	-	TRBV7-9	TGTGCCAGCAGCTTAGGTACGGTTGAAAAACTGTTTTTT	CASSLGTVEKLFF
TRBJ1-5	-	TRBD1	TRBV28	TGTGCCAGCAGTTGGACAGGGGGAGACAATCAGCCCCAGCATTTT	CASSWTGGDNQPQHF
TRBJ2-7	-	TRBD2	TRBV5-4	TGTGCCAGCAGCTACCGAGGGGAGGGCGAGCAGTACTTC	CASSYRGEGEQYF
TRBJ1-1	-	TRBD1	TRBV11-2	TGTGCCAGCAGCTTAGGCAGGGGGACTGAAGCTTTCTTT	CASSLGRGTEAFF
TRBJ2-7	-	TRBD1	TRBV5-4	TGTGCCAGCAGCTTCTCCGGGACAGGGGAGGGGGAGCAGTACTTC	CASSFSGTGEGEQYF
TRBJ1-2	-	-	TRBV27	TGTGCCAGCAGCCCACGGGTGCTCGATGGCTACACCTTC	CASSPRVLDGYTF
TRBJ2-3	-	TRBD1	TRBV5-1	TGCGCCAGCTCGACAGGGTTCGTCACAGATACGCAGTATTTT	CASSTGFVTDTQYF
TRBJ2-2	-	-	TRBV19	TGTGCCAGTAGTCTCGGTGCGGTCACCGGGGAGCTGTTTTTT	CASSLGAVTGELFF
TRBJ2-7	-	TRBD1	TRBV19	TGTGCCAGTAGTATGGGACAGGGCTACGAGCAGTACTTC	CASSMGQGYEQYF
TRBJ1-2	-	-	TRBV21-1	TGTGCCAGCAGCAGCCGGGACAGGGTAGTGGATGGCTACACCTTC	CASSSRDRVVDGYTF
TRBJ1-1	-	TRBD1	TRBV15	TGTGCCACCAGCAGAGATAGAAAGGGGGCCACTGAAGCTTTCTTT	CATSRDRKGATEAFF
TRBJ2-7	-	TRBD2	TRBV27	TGTGCCAGCAGTTTGCATACTGCGGGAGGATCCGAGCAGTACTTC	CASSLHTAGGSEQYF
TRBJ2-2	-	TRBD1	TRBV5-1	TGCGCCAGCAGCTTGCCCACGCAGGGGGTCACCGGGGAGCTGTTTTTT	CASSLPTQGVTGELFF
TRBJ2-7	-	-	TRBV2	TGTGCCAGCATGGGATCAGGGTTCGAGCAGTACTTC	CASMGSGFEQYF
TRBJ2-1	-	-	TRBV9	TGTGCCAGCAGCGGACTCGACGCCCCCTACAATGAGCAGTTCTTC	CASSGLDAPYNEQFF
TRBJ2-2	-	TRBD2	TRBV27	TGTGCCAGCAGTTTAGTACTAGCGGCGAACACCGGGGAGCTGTTTTTT	CASSLVLAANTGELFF
TRBJ2-7	-	TRBD1	TRBV5-1	TGCGCCAGCAGCTGGCGGACAGGGGAATACTACGAGCAGTACTTC	CASSWRTGEYYEQYF
TRBJ2-7	-	-	TRBV15	TGTGCCACCAGCGACTGGAACAATTTCTACGAGCAGTACTTC	CATSDWNNFYEQYF
TRBJ1-1	-	TRBD1	TRBV9	TGTGCCAGCAGCGCCAGGGGGCCGGGAACTGAAGCTTTCTTT	CASSARGPGTEAFF
TRBJ2-1	-	-	TRBV2	TGTGCCAGCTCTAGCGCGCCAGAATGGAATGAGCAGTTCTTC	CASSSAPEWNEQFF
TRBJ2-7	once	-	TRBV4-3	TGCGCCAGCAGCCAAGATCGCGACCTCGGCAACTACTACGAGCAGTACTTC	CASSQDRDLGNYYEQYF
TRBJ2-7	-	-	TRBV6-5	TGTGCCAGCAGTCCGGATAAGGACTTTTTCTACGAGCAGTACTTC	CASSPDKDFFYEQYF
TRBJ2-7	-	TRBD1	TRBV28	TGTGCCAGCAGTTTAGCCATCTTTCCGGGACAGACCTACGAGCAGTACTTC	CASSLAIFPGQTYEQYF
TRBJ1-1	-	-	TRBV6-5	TGTGCCAGCAGTTACTCGGGGGGGAACACTGAAGCTTTCTTT	CASSYSGGNTEAFF
TRBJ2-2	-	TRBD2	TRBV19	TGTGCCAGTACCCCTAGCGGGAGCTCGACCGGGGAGCTGTTTTTT	CASTPSGSSTGELFF
TRBJ2-5	once	-	TRBV5-1	TGCGCCAGCAGCTTGGCCGACTTGGGGGAGGTAGAGGAGACCCAGTACTTC	CASSLADLGEVEETQYF
TRBJ2-1	-	-	TRBV30	TGTGCCTGGAGTCAAAGCTTGCGGGGGCTCTACAATGAGCAGTTCTTC	CAWSQSLRGLYNEQFF
TRBJ2-1	-	-	TRBV5-6	TGTGCCAGCAGCGACGACGGAGACAATGAGCAGTTCTTC	CASSDDGDNEQFF
TRBJ2-1	-	-	TRBV30	TGTGCCTGGACCCTATCCGGGAGTAACAATGAGCAGTTCTTC	CAWTLSGSNNEQFF
TRBJ2-6	-	-	TRBV7-9	TGTGCCAGCAGCGCTCTTAGCTCTGGGGCCAACGTCCTGACTTTC	CASSALSSGANVLTF
TRBJ2-5	-	TRBD1	TRBV29-1	TGCAGCGTCCACGGAACAGGGGGAGAGACCCAGTACTTC	CSVHGTGGETQYF
TRBJ1-2	-	TRBD1	TRBV10-3	TGTGCCATCAATCCAGGGGGCGACTATGGCTACACCTTC	CAINPGGDYGYTF
TRBJ1-1	-	-	TRBV27	TGTGCCAGCAGTTCAGGGGTGAACACTGAAGCTTTCTTT	CASSSGVNTEAFF
TRBJ2-7	-	TRBD2	TRBV19	TGTGCCAGTAGTACCTCTAGCGGCTCCGAGCAGTACTTC	CASSTSSGSEQYF
TRBJ1-4	few	TRBD1	TRBV15	TGTGCCACCAGCAGAATACAGGACAGGGGAGGGACTAATGAAAAACTGTTTTTT	CATSRIQDRGGTNEKLFF
TRBJ2-7	-	-	TRBV7-9	TGTGCCAGCAGCTTTTCAGAAGGGGTAGTGGATAGAAAGCAGTACTTC	CASSFSEGVVDRKQYF
TRBJ2-7	-	-	TRBV13	TGTGCCAGCAGCTGGGCAGTTGGAACTTCCTACGAGCAGTACTTC	CASSWAVGTSYEQYF
TRBJ2-1	-	TRBD1	TRBV28	TGTGCCAGCACCTCCCGACAGGGGGCGTTCTACAATGAGCAGTTCTTC	CASTSRQGAFYNEQFF
TRBJ2-5	once	TRBD2	TRBV4-1	TGCGCCAGCAGCCAAGTTGGGGGCGCGGGCGGGAGGGGGCAAGAGACCCAGTACTTC	CASSQVGGAGGRGQETQYF
TRBJ1-1	-	-	TRBV5-6	TGTGCCAGCAGCTCTGGCGGGGGCGGGACTGAAGCTTTCTTT	CASSSGGGGTEAFF
TRBJ2-5	-	-	TRBV28	TGTGCCAGCAGTTTCCTCACTAGTTTGGGAATGGAGACCCAGTACTTC	CASSFLTSLGMETQYF
TRBJ1-5	-	-	TRBV25-1	TGTGCCAGCAGTTTAGGGGAAAACCAGCCCCAGCATTTT	CASSLGENQPQHF
TRBJ2-7	-	-	TRBV5-1	TGCGCCAGCAGCTTGGTGCGGGATGATTTCCCGTTGTACGAGCAGTACTTC	CASSLVRDDFPLYEQYF
TRBJ2-1	-	-	TRBV27	TGTGCCAGCAGTGGGCCGAGCAATGAGCAGTTCTTC	CASSGPSNEQFF
TRBJ2-7	once	-	TRBV27	TGTGCCAGCAGTCGGGGAGGTGTGACCTACGAGCAGTACTTC	CASSRGGVTYEQYF